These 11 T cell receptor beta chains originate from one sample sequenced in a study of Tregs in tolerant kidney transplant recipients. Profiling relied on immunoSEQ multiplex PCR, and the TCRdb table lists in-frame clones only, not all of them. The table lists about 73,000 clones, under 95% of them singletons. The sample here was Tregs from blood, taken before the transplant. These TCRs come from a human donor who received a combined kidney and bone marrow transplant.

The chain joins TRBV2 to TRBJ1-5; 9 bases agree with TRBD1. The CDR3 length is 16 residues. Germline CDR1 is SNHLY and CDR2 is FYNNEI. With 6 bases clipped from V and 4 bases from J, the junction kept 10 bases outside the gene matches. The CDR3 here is CASSDNDGTGNQPQHF. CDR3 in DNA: TGTGCCAGCAGCGACAACGATGGGACAGGGAATCAGCCCCAGCATTTT.

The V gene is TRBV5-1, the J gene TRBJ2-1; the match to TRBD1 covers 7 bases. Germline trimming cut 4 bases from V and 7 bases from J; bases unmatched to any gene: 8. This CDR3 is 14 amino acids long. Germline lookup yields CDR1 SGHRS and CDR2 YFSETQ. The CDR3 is CASSPQGEPNEQFF. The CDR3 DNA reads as TGCGCCAGCAGCCCCCAGGGGGAGCCAAATGAGCAGTTCTTC.

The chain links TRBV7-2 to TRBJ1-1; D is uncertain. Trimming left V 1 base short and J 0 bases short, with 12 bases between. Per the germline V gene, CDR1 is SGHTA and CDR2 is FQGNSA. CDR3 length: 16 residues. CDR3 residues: CASSLVGRGLNTEAFF. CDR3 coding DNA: TGTGCCAGCAGCTTAGTTGGACGGGGATTGAACACTGAAGCTTTCTTT.

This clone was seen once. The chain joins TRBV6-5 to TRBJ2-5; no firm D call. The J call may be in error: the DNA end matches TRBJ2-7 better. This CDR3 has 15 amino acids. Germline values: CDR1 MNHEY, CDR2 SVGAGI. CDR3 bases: TGTGCCAGCAGTTACTACGAGGAAACCTCCTACGAGCAGTACTTC. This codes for CASSYYEETSYEQYF.

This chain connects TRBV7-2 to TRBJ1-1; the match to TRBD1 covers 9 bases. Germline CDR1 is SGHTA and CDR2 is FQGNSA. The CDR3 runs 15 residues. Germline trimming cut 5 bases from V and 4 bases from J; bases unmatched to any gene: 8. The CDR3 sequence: CASSTTGGASTEAFF. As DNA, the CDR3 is TGTGCCAGCAGCACCACAGGGGGCGCGAGCACTGAAGCTTTCTTT.

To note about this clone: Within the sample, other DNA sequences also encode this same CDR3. CDR3 protein: CASSIRGNTEAFF. CDR3 coding DNA: TGTGCCAGTAGTATTCGGGGGAACACTGAAGCTTTCTTT. The V and J genes are TRBV19 and TRBJ1-1; D is unresolved. The germline V and J ends were trimmed by 3 bases and 1 base, with 6 bases remaining between them. Germline assignment: CDR1 LNHDA and CDR2 SQIVND (reference sequence). This CDR3 comprises 13 residues.

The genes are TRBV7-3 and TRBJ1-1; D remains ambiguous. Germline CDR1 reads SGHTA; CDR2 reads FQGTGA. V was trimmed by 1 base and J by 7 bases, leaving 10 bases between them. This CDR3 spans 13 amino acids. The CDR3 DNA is TGTGCCAGCAGCTTAAGGGCTGTGGGTGAAGCTTTCTTT. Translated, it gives CASSLRAVGEAFF.

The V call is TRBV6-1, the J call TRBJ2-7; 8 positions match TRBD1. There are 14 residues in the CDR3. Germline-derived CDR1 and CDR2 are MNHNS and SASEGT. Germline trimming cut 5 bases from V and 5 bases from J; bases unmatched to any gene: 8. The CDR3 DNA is TGTGCCAGCAGTACCGGACAGGGCGTCAACGAGCAGTACTTC. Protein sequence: CASSTGQGVNEQYF.

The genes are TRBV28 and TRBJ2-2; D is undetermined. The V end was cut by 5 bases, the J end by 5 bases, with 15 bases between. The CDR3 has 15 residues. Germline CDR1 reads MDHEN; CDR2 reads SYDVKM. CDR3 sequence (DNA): TGTGCCAGCAGTCCCCAATCTATTGGTACCGGGGAGCTGTTTTTT. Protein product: CASSPQSIGTGELFF.

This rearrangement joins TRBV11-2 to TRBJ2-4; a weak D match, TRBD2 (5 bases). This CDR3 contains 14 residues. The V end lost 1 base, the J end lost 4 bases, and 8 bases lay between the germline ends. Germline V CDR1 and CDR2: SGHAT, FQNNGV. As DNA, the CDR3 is TGTGCCAGCAGCTTAGGAGGGAGAAAAAACATTCAGTACTTC. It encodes CASSLGGRKNIQYF.

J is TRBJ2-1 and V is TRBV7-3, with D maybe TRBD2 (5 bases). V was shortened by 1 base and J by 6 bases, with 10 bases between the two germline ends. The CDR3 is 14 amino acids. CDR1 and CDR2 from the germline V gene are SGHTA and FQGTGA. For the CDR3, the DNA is TGTGCCAGCAGCTTAAATGGCCTAGCCAATGAGCAGTTCTTC. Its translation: CASSLNGLANEQFF.